Listed below are T cell receptor beta chains from one sample, sequenced in a study of blood T cells in healthy people across ages. TCRdb passed the 5' RACE reads through MiXCR, listing each CDR3 protein once. Of roughly 860,000 distinct CDR3 sequences in the sample, approximately 67% are singletons; the top ten hold approximately 30%. Sequenced material: blood. Receptors originate from a man aged 25-40 years in good health. Each CDR3 is given with its conserved first and last residue. The order of the fields is V gene, clone size, CDR3 protein. Size is stated for part of the rows, as once, few or many counts, or as a class when the clone is expanded.

V gene: TRBV6-5; clone size: -; CDR3 protein: CASRPDWGYEQYF
V gene: TRBV7-2; clone size: -; CDR3 protein: CASSLEAGGPQQYF
V gene: TRBV21-1; clone size: -; CDR3 protein: CASSLRVSTDTQYF
V gene: TRBV29-1; clone size: -; CDR3 protein: CSARDTSNYGYTF
V gene: TRBV20-1; clone size: -; CDR3 protein: CSARDFASDTQYF
V gene: TRBV28; clone size: few; CDR3 protein: CASSLLDRYYEQYF
V gene: TRBV6-6; clone size: -; CDR3 protein: CASSPQGGPPEKLFF
V gene: TRBV20-1; clone size: few; CDR3 protein: CSAWGGTSTYEQYF
V gene: TRBV27; clone size: -; CDR3 protein: CASSLSGGGEDGAFF
V gene: TRBV7-2; clone size: -; CDR3 protein: CASIAQGGKETQYF
V gene: TRBV7-9; clone size: -; CDR3 protein: CASSPSGAMPYNEQFF
V gene: TRBV29-1; clone size: -; CDR3 protein: CSVDWGEETQYF
V gene: TRBV20-1; clone size: -; CDR3 protein: CSASQGAKNTEAFF
V gene: TRBV12-3/TRBV12-4; clone size: few; CDR3 protein: CASSFQMGSDTQYF
V gene: TRBV4-2; clone size: -; CDR3 protein: CASSQTTTGGRNQPQHF
V gene: TRBV12-3/TRBV12-4; clone size: -; CDR3 protein: CASSLLSGVKDTQYF
V gene: TRBV20-1; clone size: many; CDR3 protein: CSAPQRQVAGETQYF